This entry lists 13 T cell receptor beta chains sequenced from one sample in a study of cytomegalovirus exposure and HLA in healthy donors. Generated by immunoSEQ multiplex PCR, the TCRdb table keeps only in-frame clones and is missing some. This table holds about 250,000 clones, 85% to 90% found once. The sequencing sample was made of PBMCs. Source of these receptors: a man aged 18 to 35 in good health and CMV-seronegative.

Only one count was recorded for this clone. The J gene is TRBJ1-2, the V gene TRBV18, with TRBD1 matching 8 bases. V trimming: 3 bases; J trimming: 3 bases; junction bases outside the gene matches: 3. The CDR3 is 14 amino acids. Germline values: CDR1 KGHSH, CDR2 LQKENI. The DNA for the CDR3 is TGTGCCAGCTCACCCTTGGGACAGGACTATGGCTACACCTTC. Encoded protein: CASSPLGQDYGYTF.

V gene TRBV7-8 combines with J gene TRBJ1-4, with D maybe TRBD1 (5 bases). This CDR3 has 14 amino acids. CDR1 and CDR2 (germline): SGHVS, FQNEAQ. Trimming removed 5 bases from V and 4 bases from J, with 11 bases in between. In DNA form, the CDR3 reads TGTGCCAGCAGCGCTGGGGCGGTTAATGAAAAACTGTTTTTT. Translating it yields CASSAGAVNEKLFF.

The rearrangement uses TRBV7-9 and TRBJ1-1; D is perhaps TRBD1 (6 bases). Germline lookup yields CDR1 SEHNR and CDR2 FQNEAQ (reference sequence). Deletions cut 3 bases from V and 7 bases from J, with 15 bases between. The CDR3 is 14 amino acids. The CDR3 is CASSLVTGTVEAFF. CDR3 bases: TGTGCCAGCAGCTTGGTAACAGGGACCGTTGAAGCTTTCTTT.

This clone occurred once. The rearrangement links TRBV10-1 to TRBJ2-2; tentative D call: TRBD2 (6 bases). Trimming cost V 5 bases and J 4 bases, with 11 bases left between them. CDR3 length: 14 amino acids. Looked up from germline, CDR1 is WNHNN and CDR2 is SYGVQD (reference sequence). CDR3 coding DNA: TGCGCCAGCAGTCGGAGGGGAGGCACCGGGGAGCTGTTTTTT. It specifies CASSRRGGTGELFF.

CDR3: CASPKGGRRDTQYF. Here the CDR3 DNA reads TGTGCCAGCCCTAAGGGGGGGCGTAGAGATACGCAGTATTTT. This chain connects TRBV6-4 to TRBJ2-3; a possible D gene is TRBD2 (7 bases). Germline V gene lookup returns CDR1 MRHNA and CDR2 SNTAGT. The CDR3 runs to 14 residues. The ends were cut back, 8 bases at V and 5 bases at J, with 17 bases in the middle.

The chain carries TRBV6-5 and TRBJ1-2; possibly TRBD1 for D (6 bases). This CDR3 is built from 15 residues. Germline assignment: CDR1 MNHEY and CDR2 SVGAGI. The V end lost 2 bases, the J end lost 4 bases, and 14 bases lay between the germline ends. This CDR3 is CASSYGSQGIYGYTF. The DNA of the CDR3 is TGTGCCAGCAGTTACGGGTCACAGGGAATCTATGGCTACACCTTC.

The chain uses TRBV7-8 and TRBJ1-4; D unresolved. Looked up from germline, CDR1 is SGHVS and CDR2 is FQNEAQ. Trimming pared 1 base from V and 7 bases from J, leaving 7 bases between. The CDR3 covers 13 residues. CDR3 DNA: TGTGCCAGCAGCTTAGGAGGGAGTGAAAAACTGTTTTTT. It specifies CASSLGGSEKLFF.

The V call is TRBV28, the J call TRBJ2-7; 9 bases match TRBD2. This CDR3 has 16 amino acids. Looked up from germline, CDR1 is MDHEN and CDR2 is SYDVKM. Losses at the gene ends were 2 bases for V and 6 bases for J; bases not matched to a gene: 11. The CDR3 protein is CASSLSAGGPYSEQYF. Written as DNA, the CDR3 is TGTGCCAGCAGTTTAAGTGCGGGAGGGCCTTACTCCGAGCAGTACTTC. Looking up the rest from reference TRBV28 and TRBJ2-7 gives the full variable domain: DVKVTQSSRYLVKRTGEKVFLECVQDMDHENMFWYRQDPGLGLRLIYFSYDVKMKEKGDIPEGYSVSREKKERFSLILESASTNQTSMYLCASSLSAGGPYSEQYFGPGTRLTVT.

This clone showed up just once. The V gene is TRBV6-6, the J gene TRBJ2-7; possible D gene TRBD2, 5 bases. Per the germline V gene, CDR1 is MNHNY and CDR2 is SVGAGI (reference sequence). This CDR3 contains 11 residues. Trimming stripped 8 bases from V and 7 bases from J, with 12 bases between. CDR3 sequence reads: CASATTGEQYF. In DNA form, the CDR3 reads TGTGCCAGCGCTACGACGGGGGAGCAGTACTTC.

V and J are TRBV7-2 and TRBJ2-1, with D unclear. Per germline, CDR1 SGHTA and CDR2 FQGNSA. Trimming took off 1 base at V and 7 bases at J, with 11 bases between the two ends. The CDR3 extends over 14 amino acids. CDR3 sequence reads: CASSLGSSGNEQFF. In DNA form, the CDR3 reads TGTGCCAGCAGCTTAGGGTCGAGTGGTAATGAGCAGTTCTTC.

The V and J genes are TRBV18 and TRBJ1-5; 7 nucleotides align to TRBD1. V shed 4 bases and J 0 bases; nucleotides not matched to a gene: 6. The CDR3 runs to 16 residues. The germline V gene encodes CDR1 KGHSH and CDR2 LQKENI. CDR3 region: CASSRGQLNSNQPQHF. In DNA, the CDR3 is TGTGCCAGCTCACGGGGACAGCTCAATAGCAATCAGCCCCAGCATTTT.

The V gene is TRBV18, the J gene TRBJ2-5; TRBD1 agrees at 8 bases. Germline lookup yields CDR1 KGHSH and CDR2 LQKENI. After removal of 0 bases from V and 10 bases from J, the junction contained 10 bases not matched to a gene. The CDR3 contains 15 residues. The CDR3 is CASSPPGQALLGQYF. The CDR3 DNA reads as TGTGCCAGCTCACCACCGGGACAGGCCTTGTTGGGCCAGTACTTC.

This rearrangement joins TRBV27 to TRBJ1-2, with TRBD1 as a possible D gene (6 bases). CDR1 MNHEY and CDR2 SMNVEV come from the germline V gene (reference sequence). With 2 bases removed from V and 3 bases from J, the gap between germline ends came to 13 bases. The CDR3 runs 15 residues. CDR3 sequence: CASSLIGGHDYGYTF. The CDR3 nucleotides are TGTGCCAGCAGTTTAATAGGGGGTCACGACTATGGCTACACCTTC.